The 7 T cell receptor beta chains below all came from one sample that was sequenced in a study of cytomegalovirus exposure and HLA in healthy donors. Primers: 60 Vbeta forward and 13 Jbeta reverse. Sequencing used immunoSEQ multiplex PCR; TCRdb keeps in-frame clones, though not all of them. Recorded here are 100,000 to 150,000 clones; the top ten clones represent around 1.5%. The sequenced sample was PBMCs. All receptors derive from a woman aged 40 to 50 in good health and CMV-seronegative.

This chain connects TRBV19 to TRBJ2-2, with 8 bases identical to TRBD2. The ends lost 5 bases at V and 4 bases at J; junction bases unmatched: 3. Germline CDR1 LNHDA, CDR2 SQIVND (reference sequence). This CDR3 contains 14 residues. As DNA, the CDR3 is TGTGCCAGTAGTGGACTAGCTGGCACCGGGGAGCTGTTTTTT. This codes for CASSGLAGTGELFF.

The chain couples TRBV7-2 to TRBJ1-4, with 8 bases lining up with TRBD1. The V gene end was trimmed by 5 bases and the J gene end by 2 bases; junction bases not matched to a gene: 7. The length of the CDR3 is 16 residues. The V gene's germline CDR1 is SGHTA and CDR2 FQGNSA. The CDR3 coding sequence is TGTGCCAGCAGCCGGGACAGGCGTGGGACTAATGAAAAACTGTTTTTT. Amino acids: CASSRDRRGTNEKLFF.

The chain couples TRBV5-4 to TRBJ2-5, with 9 positions matching TRBD1. Unmatched junction bases numbered 6, after V lost 2 bases and J lost 4 bases. Germline V lookup: CDR1 SGHNT, CDR2 YYREEE (reference sequence). CDR3 length: 15 residues. CDR3 bases: TGTGCCAGCAGCTTATACAGGGGGCGCGGAGAGACCCAGTACTTC. This sequence encodes CASSLYRGRGETQYF.

CDR3 residues: CASSLVGRVETQYF. The CDR3 DNA reads TGTGCCAGCAGCTTGGTAGGCAGGGTTGAGACCCAGTACTTC. The V call is TRBV5-6, the J call TRBJ2-5; D is perhaps TRBD1 (5 bases). CDR1 SGHDT and CDR2 YYEEEE come from the germline V gene. Deletions cut 0 bases from V and 5 bases from J, with 11 bases between. The CDR3 has 14 residues.

The chain joins TRBV18 to TRBJ1-1, with D tentatively TRBD1 (5 bases). The germline V gene has CDR1 KGHSH and CDR2 LQKENI. The length of the CDR3 is 14 residues. V lost 5 bases to trimming and J lost 1 base, with 11 bases between them. Written as DNA, the CDR3 is TGTGCCAGCTCATTGGGAGGGGCGAACACTGAAGCTTTCTTT. Its translation is CASSLGGANTEAFF. Looking up the rest from reference TRBV18 and TRBJ1-1 gives the full variable domain: NAGVMQNPRHLVRRRGQEARLRCSPMKGHSHVYWYRQLPEEGLKFMVYLQKENIIDESGMPKERFSAEFPKEGPSILRIQQVVRGDSAAYFCASSLGGANTEAFFGQGTRLTVV.

The chain recombines TRBV4-2 with TRBJ2-5, with TRBD2 matching 7 bases. The DNA end is more similar to TRBJ2-7, so the J call may be wrong. Looked up from germline, CDR1 is LGHNA and CDR2 is YNFKEQ. The CDR3 has 15 residues. Written as DNA, the CDR3 is TGTGCCAGCAGCCCCCCGGGGAGGGCCTACTACGAGCAGTACTTC. This translates into CASSPPGRAYYEQYF.

This chain joins TRBV11-2 and TRBJ2-4, with a tentative D call TRBD2 (7 bases). Germline V gene sequence: CDR1 SGHAT, CDR2 FQNNGV. The CDR3 runs to 14 residues. The ends were cut back, 0 bases at V and 6 bases at J, with 9 bases in the middle. This chain's CDR3 is CASSLERGGNIQYF. Written as DNA, the CDR3 is TGTGCCAGCAGCTTAGAGAGGGGGGGAAACATTCAGTACTTC.